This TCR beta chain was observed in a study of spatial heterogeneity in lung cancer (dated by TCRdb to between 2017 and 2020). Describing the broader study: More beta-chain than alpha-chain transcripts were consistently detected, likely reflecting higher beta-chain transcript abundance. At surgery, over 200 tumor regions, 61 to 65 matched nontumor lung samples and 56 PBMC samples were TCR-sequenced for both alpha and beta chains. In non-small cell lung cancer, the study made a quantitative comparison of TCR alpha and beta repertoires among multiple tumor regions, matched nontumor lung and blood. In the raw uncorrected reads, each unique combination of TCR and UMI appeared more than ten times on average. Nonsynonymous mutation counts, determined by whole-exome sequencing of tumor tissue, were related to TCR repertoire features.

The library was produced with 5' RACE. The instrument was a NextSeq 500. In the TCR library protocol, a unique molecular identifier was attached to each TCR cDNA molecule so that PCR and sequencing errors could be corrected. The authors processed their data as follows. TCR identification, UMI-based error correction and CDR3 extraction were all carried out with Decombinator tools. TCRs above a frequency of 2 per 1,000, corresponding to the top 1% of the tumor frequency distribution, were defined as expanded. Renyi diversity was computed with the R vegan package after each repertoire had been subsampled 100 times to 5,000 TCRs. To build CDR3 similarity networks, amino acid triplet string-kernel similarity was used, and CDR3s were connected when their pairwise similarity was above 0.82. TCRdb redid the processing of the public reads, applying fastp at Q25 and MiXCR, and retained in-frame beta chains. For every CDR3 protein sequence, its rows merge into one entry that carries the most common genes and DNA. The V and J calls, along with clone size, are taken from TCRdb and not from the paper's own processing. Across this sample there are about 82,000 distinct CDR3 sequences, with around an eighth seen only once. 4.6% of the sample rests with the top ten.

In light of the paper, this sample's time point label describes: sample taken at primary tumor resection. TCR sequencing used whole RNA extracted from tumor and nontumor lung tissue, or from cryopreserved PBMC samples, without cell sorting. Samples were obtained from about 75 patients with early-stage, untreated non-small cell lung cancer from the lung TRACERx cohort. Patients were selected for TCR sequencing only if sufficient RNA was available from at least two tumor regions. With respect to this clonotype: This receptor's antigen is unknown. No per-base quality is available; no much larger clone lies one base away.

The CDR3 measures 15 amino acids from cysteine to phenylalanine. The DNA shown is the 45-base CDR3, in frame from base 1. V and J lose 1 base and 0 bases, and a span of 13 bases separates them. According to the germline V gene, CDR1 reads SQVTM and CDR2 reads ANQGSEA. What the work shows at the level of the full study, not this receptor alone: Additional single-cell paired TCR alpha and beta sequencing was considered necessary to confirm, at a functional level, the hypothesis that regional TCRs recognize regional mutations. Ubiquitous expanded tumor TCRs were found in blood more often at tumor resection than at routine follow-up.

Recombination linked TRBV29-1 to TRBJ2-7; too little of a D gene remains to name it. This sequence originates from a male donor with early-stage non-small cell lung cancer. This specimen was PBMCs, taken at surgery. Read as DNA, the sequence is TGCAGCGTTGAAGGGGTTGGACCCCTCTCCTACGAGCAGTACTTC. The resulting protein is CSVEGVGPLSYEQYF.